This T cell receptor beta chain was obtained from a study of T cell repertoires in cytomegalovirus infection. Study in general: Both a matching HLA type and CMV infection were indicated by public TCR beta signatures.

Study-wide results and caveats: Clonotype analysis showed dominance of the ex vivo response by HLA-C-restricted CMV-specific TCR beta clonotypes. Cumulative frequency (of public TCR beta family members) identified carriers of CMV plus the relevant HLA.

The CDR3 extends over 14 amino acids. CDR1 SNHLY and CDR2 FYNNEI come from the germline V gene. Trimming cost V 10 bases and J 5 bases; bases outside gene matches: 13. MiXCR, run by TCRdb on the reads, gives a single entry per CDR3 protein. The profile shows 310,000 or so distinct CDR3 sequences, about a tenth of them singletons. This clonotype was seen many times. The target antigen is unknown. The TCR comes from a human donor in good health (CMV status not recorded). Some clones in this sample may be carry-over from other donors' samples. The sequenced sample consisted of PBMCs. The rearrangement uses TRBV2 and TRBJ1-1; 7 bases align to TRBD1. The DNA for the CDR3 is TGTGCCATCCAGACCTCAGGGGGAGGGACTGAAGCTTTCTTT. Translated: CAIQTSGGGTEAFF.